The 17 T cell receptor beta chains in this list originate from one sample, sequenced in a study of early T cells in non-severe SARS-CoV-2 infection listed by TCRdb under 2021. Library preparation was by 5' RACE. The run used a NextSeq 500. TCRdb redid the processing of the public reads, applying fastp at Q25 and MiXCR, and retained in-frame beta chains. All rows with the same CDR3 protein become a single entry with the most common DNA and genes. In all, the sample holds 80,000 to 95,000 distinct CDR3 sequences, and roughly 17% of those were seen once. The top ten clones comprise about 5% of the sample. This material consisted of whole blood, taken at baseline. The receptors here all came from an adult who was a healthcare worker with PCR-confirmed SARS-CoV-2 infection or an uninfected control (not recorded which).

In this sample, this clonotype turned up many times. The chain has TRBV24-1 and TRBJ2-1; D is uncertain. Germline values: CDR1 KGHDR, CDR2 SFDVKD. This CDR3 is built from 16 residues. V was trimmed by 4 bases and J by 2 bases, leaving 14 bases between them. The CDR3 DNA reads TGTGCCACCAGTGACCCTGTTAGGGCCCCCTACAATGAGCAGTTCTTC. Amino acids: CATSDPVRAPYNEQFF.

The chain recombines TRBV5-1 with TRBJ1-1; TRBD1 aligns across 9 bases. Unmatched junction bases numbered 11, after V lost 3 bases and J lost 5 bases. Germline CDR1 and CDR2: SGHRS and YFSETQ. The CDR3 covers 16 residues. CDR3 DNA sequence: TGCGCCAGCAGCTCAAAACCGGGACAGGGTAAAACTGAAGCTTTCTTT. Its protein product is CASSSKPGQGKTEAFF.

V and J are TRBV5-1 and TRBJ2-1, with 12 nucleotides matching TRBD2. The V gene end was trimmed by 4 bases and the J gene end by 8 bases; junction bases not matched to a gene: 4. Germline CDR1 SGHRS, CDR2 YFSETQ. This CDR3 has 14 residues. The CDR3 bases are TGCGCCAGCAGCGGTGGACTAGCGGGATATGAGCAGTTCTTC. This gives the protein CASSGGLAGYEQFF.

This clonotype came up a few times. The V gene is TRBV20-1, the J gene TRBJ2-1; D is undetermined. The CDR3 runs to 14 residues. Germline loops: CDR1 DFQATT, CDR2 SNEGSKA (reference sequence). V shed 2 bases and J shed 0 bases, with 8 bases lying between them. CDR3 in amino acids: CSARLESSYNEQFF. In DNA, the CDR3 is TGCAGTGCTAGATTGGAGAGCTCCTACAATGAGCAGTTCTTC.

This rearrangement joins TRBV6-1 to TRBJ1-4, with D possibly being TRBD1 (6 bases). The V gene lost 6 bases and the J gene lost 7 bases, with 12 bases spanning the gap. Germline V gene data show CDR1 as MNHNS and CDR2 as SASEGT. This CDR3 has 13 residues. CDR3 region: CASSGGQIEKLFF. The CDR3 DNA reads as TGTGCCAGCAGCGGAGGACAGATTGAAAAACTGTTTTTT.

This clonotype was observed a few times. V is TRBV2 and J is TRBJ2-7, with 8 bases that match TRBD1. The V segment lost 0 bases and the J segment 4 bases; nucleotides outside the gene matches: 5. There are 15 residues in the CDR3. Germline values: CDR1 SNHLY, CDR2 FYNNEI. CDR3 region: CASSEAQGALYEQYF. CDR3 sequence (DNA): TGTGCCAGCAGTGAAGCGCAGGGGGCGCTTTACGAGCAGTACTTC. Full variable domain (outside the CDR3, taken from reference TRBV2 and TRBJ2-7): EPEVTQTPSHQVTQMGQEVILRCVPISNHLYFYWYRQILGQKVEFLVSFYNNEISEKSEIFDDQFSVERPDGSNFTLKIRSTKLEDSAMYFCASSEAQGALYEQYFGPGTRLTVT.

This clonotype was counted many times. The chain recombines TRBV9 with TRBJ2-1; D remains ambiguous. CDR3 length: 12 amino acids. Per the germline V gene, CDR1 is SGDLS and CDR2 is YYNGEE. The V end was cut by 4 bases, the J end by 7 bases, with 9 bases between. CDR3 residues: CASSPSGNEQFF. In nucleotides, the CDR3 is TGTGCCAGCAGCCCATCGGGTAATGAGCAGTTCTTC.

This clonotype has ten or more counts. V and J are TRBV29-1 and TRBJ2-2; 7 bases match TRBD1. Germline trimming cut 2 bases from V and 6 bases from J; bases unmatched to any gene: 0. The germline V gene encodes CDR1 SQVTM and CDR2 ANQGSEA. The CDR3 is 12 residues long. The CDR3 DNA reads TGCAGCGTTGAAACAGGGGCCGGGGAGCTGTTTTTT. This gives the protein CSVETGAGELFF.

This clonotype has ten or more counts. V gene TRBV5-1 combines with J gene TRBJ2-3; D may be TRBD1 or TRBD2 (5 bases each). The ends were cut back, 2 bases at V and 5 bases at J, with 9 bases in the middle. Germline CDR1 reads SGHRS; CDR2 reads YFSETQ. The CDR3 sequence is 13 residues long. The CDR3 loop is CASSFWGRDTQYF. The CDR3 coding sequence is TGCGCCAGCAGCTTTTGGGGGAGAGATACGCAGTATTTT.

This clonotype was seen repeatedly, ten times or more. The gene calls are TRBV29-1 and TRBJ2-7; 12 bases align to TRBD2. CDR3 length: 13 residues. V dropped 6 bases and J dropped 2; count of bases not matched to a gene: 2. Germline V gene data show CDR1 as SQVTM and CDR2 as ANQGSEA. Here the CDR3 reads CSVLAGGPYEQYF. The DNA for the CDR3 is TGCAGCGTGCTAGCGGGAGGGCCCTACGAGCAGTACTTC.

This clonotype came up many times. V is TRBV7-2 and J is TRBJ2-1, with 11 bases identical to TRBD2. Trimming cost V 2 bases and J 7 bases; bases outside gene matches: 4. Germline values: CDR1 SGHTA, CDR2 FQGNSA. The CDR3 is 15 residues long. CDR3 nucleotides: TGTGCCAGCAGCTTAATGACTAGCGGGAATAATGAGCAGTTCTTC. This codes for CASSLMTSGNNEQFF.

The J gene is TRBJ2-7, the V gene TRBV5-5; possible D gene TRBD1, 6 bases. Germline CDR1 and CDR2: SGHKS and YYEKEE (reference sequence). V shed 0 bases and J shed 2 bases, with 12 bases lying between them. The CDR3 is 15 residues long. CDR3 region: CASSLDPGQTYEQYF. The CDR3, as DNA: TGTGCCAGCAGCTTGGATCCGGGACAAACCTACGAGCAGTACTTC.

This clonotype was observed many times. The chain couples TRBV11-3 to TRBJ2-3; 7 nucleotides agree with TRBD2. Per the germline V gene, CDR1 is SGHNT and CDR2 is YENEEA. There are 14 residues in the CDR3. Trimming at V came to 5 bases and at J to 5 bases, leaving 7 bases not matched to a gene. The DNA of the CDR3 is TGTGCCAGCAGCCCACAAGCGGGACTAGATACGCAGTATTTT. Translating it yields CASSPQAGLDTQYF.

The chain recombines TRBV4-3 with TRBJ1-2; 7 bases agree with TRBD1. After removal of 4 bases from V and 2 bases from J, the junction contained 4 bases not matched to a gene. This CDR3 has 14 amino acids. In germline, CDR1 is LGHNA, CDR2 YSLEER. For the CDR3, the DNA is TGCGCCAGCAGCCGGGACAGAGGAAACTATGGCTACACCTTC. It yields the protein CASSRDRGNYGYTF.

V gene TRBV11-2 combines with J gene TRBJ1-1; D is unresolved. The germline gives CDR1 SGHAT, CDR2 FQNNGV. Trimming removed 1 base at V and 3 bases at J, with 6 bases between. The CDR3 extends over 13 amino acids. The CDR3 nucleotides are TGTGCCAGCAGCTTAGCGTCCTACACTGAAGCTTTCTTT. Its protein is CASSLASYTEAFF.

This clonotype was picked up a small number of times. For the CDR3, the DNA is TGCGCCAGCAGCCAAGATCTCCGGACAGGGTGGTCCTACGAGCAGTACTTC. It yields the protein CASSQDLRTGWSYEQYF. V and J are TRBV4-1 and TRBJ2-7; 8 nucleotides line up with TRBD1. Germline CDR1 is MGHRA and CDR2 is YSYEKL. This CDR3 has 17 amino acids. J was trimmed by 1 base and V by 0 bases; bases with no gene match: 8.

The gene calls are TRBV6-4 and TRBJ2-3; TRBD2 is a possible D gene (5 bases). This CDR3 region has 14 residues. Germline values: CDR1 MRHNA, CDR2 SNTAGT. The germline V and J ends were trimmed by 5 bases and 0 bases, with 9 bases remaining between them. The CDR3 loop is CASSPGGSTDTQYF. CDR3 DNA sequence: TGTGCCAGCAGTCCTGGCGGGAGCACAGATACGCAGTATTTT.